Sequencing of this TCR beta chain was carried out in a study of T cell responses to AZD1222 COVID-19 vaccine. TCRdb keeps only in-frame clones here, not all; method: immunoSEQ multiplex PCR. This repertoire includes around 140,000 clones. The receptor comes from an adult in good health. Sequencing input: peripheral blood.

The CDR3 DNA sequence: TGTGCCAGCAACCCGGGGACAGGGGGCGCGGGCACTGAAGCTTTCTTT. Protein product: CASNPGTGGAGTEAFF. The chain employs TRBV27 and TRBJ1-1; 12 positions match TRBD1. Losses at the gene ends were 7 bases for V and 4 bases for J; bases not matched to a gene: 10. Germline CDR1 MNHEY, CDR2 SMNVEV (reference sequence). This CDR3 comprises 16 residues.